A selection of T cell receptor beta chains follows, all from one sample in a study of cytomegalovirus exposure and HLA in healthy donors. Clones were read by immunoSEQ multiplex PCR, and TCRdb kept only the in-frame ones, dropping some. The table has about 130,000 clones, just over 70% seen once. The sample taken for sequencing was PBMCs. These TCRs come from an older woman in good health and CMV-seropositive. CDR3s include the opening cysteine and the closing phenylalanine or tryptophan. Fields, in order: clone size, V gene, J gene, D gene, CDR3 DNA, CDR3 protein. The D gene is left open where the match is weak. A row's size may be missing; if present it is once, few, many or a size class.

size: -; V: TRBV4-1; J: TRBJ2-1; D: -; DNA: TGCGCCAGCAGCCAACCTAATGAACAGTTCTTC; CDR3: CASSQPNEQFF
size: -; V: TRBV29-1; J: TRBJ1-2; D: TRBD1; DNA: TGCAGCGTTGAGCCCATCGACAGGGGTGTCTATGGCTACACCTTC; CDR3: CSVEPIDRGVYGYTF
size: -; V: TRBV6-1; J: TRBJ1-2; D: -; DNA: TGTGCCAGCAGTGGGGGGGAGAACTATGGCTACACCTTC; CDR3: CASSGGENYGYTF
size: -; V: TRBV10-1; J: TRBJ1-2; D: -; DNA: TGCGCCAGCAGTGAGTCCGGAGGCTATGGCTACACCTTC; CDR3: CASSESGGYGYTF
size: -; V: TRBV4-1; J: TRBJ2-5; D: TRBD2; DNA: TGCGCCAGCAGCCCGGCGGGACTAGGCCAAGAGACCCAGTACTTC; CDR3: CASSPAGLGQETQYF
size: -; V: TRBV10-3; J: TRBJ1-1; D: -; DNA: TGTGCCATCGCGGGGAGCCTGTATGAAGCTTTCTTT; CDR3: CAIAGSLYEAFF
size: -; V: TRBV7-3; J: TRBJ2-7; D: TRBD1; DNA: TGTGCCAGCAGTCCCCCGGACAGGCCCCTCGAGCAGTACTTC; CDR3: CASSPPDRPLEQYF
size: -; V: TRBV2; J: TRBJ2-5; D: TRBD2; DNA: TGTGCCAGCAGTGAAGGGACTAGCGGGGTTGAAGAGACCCAGTACTTC; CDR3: CASSEGTSGVEETQYF
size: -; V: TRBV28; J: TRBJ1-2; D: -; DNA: TGTGCCGGTTCGACAGGAGACTATGGCTACACCTTC; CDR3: CAGSTGDYGYTF
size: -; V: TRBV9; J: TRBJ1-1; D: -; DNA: TGTGCCAGCAGCGTCACGGGACTGATGAACACTGAAGCTTTCTTT; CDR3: CASSVTGLMNTEAFF
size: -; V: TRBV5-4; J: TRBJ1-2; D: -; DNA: TGTGCCAGCAGCTTGCCAGTTAACTATGGCTACACCTTC; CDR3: CASSLPVNYGYTF
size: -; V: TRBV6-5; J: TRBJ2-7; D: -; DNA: TGTGCCAGCAGTTACTCCCCGACAGTCTACGAGCAGTACTTC; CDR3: CASSYSPTVYEQYF
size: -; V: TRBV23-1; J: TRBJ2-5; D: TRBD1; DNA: TGCGCCAGCAGTCAAGGGGGGACAGGAGTACAAGAGACCCAGTACTTC; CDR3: CASSQGGTGVQETQYF
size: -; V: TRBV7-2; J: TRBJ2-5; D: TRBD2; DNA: TGTGCCAGCAGCTTGGACCTACCCGGGGGGACGCAAGAGACCCAGTACTTC; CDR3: CASSLDLPGGTQETQYF
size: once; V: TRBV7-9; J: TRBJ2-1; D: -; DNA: TGTTCCAGCAGCTTAGCGCAAGGAGGGGGCTGGGACAATGAGCAGTTCTTC; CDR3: CSSSLAQGGGWDNEQFF
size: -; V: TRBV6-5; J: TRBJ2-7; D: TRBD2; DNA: TGTGCCAGCAGTTGGGGACGGGGGGCCTACGAGCAGTACTTC; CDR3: CASSWGRGAYEQYF
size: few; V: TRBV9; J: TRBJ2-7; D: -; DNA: TGTGCCAGCAGCGTAGGGACAGCGAACTCCTACGAGCAGTACTTC; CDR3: CASSVGTANSYEQYF
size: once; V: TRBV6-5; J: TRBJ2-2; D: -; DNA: TGTGCCAGCAGCTACCAGGATTCAAACACCGGGGAGCTGTTTTTT; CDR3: CASSYQDSNTGELFF
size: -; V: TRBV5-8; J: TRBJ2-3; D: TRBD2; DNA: TGTGCCAGCAAAACGGGGGGTTCTAGCACAGATACGCAGTATTTT; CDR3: CASKTGGSSTDTQYF
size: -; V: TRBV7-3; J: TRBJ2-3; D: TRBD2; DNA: TGTGCCAGCAGCTTAATAGCGGGGACCACAGATACGCAGTATTTT; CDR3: CASSLIAGTTDTQYF
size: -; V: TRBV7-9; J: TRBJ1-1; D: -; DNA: TGTGCCAGCAGCTTCAGTAGCTCTGAAGCTTTCTTT; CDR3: CASSFSSSEAFF
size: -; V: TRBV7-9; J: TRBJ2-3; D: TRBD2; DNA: TGTGCCAGCAGTCGTCTAGCGGAACCTAGCACAGATACGCAGTATTTT; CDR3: CASSRLAEPSTDTQYF
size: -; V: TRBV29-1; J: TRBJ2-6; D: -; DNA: TGCAGCGTCCCCCTCCACGGGGGAAACTCTGGGGCCAACGTCCTGACTTTC; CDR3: CSVPLHGGNSGANVLTF
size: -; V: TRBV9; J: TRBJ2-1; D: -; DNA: TGTGCCAGCAGCGTAGAAGTCCACTGGGGGGACAATGAGCAGTTCTTC; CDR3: CASSVEVHWGDNEQFF
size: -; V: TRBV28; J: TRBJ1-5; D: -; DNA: TGTGCCACCCAGGGGCAACCGCCCCAGCATTTT; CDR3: CATQGQPPQHF
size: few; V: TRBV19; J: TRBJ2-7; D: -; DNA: TGTGCCAGTAGTATCGGGGAGTCTGTCGAGCAGTACTTC; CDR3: CASSIGESVEQYF
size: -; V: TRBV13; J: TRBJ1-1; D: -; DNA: TGTGCCAGCAGCTTTAGGGGACATTCGATACCGGGAGCTTTCTTT; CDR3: CASSFRGHSIPGAFF
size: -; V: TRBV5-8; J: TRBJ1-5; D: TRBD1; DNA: TGTGCCAGCAGCTCCACAGGGGTTCAGCCCCAGCATTTT; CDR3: CASSSTGVQPQHF
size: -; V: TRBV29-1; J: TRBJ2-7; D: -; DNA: TGCAGCGTTGAAGCGCGCGGGGGCGGATCCTACGAGCAGTACTTC; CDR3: CSVEARGGGSYEQYF
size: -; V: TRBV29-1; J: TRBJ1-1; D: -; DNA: TGCAGCGGAGGGAACACTGAAGCTTTCTTT; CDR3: CSGGNTEAFF
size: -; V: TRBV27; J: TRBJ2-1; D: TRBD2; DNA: TGTGCCAGCAGTCGGCGGGGGGCTCACGGGAATGAGCAGTTCTTC; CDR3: CASSRRGAHGNEQFF
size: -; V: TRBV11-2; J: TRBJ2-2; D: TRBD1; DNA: TGTGCCAGCAGCTTAGCTTGGCAGGGGGCTGGTACCGGGGAGCTGTTTTTT; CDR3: CASSLAWQGAGTGELFF
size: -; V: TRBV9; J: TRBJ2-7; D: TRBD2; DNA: TGTGCCAGCAGCGTAGAGGCTAGCGGGGGGGCCTACGAGCAGTACTTC; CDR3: CASSVEASGGAYEQYF
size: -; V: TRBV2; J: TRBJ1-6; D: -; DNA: TGTGCCAGCACCGGCGACAGCTCCTATAATTCACCCCTCCACTTT; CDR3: CASTGDSSYNSPLHF
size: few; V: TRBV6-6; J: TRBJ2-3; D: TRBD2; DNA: TGTGCCAGCAGTTGGGGCGGGGGAGGAGATACGCAGTATTTT; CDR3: CASSWGGGGDTQYF
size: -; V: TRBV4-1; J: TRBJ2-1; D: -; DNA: TGCGCCAGCAGCCCCCCGACTCGCAGCTCCTACAATGAGCAGTTCTTC; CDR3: CASSPPTRSSYNEQFF
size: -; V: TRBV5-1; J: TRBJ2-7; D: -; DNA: TGCGCCAGCAGCTTGGAACGGGGTCGGTACGAGCAGTACTTC; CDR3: CASSLERGRYEQYF
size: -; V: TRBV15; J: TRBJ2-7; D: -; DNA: TGTGCCACCAGCAGAGCGTCGGGATCGGGCTACGAGCAGTACTTC; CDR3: CATSRASGSGYEQYF
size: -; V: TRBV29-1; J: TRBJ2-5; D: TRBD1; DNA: TGCAGCGCTACCGGGACAGGGCAAGAGACCCAGTACTTC; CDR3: CSATGTGQETQYF
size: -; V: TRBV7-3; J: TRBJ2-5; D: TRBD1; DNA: TGTGCCAGCAGCACTGGACAGGGATGGGAGACCCAGTACTTC; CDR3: CASSTGQGWETQYF
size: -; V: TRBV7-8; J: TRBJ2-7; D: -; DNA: TGTGCCAGCAGCTATCGGAGACTTCTCTCCTACGAGCAGTACTTC; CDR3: CASSYRRLLSYEQYF
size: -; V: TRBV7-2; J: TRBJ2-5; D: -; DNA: TGTGCCAGCAGCCGAGAGTCGGGGGGCAGGGAGACCCAGTACTTC; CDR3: CASSRESGGRETQYF
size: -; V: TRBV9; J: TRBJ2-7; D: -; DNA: TGTGCCAGCAGCGTTACGGACAGCTCATCCTACGAGCAGTACTTC; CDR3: CASSVTDSSSYEQYF
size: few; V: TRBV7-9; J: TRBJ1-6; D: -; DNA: TGTGCCAGCAGCCCCCCGAATTCACCCCTCCACTTT; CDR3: CASSPPNSPLHF
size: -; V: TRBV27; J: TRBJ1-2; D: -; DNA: TGTGCCAGCAGTTTCGGGGGGGGGACTGTCTATGGCTACACCTTC; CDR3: CASSFGGGTVYGYTF
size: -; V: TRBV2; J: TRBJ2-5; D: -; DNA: TGTGCCAGCAGCGCCCAGCTATTCGGCGGAGAGACCCAGTACTTC; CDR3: CASSAQLFGGETQYF
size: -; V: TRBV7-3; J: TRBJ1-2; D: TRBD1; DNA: TGTGCCAGCAGCCAACGACAGGGTCCGTCCGCTGGCTACACCTTC; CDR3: CASSQRQGPSAGYTF
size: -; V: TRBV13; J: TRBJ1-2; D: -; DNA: TGTGCCAGCAGCCTAAGGACCTCGTGGAGGGGCTACACCTTC; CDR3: CASSLRTSWRGYTF
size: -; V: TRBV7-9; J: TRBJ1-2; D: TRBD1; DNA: TGTTCCAGCAGAACAGGGGAGGTCTTAAGATACACCTTC; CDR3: CSSRTGEVLRYTF
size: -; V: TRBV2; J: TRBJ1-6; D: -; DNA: TGTGCCAGCAGTGAAACCCGGGGTTTGGCCTCACCCCTCCACTTT; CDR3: CASSETRGLASPLHF
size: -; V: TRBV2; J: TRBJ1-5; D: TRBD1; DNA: TGTGCCAGCAGTGAAACGGTAGACAGGGGAGGGTCTGGGCAGCCCCAGCATTTT; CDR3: CASSETVDRGGSGQPQHF
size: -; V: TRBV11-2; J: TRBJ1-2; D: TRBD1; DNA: TGTGCCAGCAGCCCACAGGGGGCGATATACTATGGCTACACCTTC; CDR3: CASSPQGAIYYGYTF